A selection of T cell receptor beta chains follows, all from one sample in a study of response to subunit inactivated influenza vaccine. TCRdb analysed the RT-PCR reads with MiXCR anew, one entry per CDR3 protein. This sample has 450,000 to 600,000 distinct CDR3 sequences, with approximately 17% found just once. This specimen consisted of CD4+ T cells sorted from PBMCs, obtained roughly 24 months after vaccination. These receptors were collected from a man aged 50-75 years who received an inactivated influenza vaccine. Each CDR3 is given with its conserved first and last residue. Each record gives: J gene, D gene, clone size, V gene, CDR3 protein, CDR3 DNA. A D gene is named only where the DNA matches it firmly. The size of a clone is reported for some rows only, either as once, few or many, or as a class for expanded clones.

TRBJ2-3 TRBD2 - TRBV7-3 CASSLTGAGGPTDTQYF TGTGCCAGCAGCTTAACGGGGGCGGGAGGACCCACAGATACGCAGTATTTT
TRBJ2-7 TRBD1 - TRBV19 CASSGTGVTYEQYF TGTGCCAGTAGCGGGACAGGGGTGACCTACGAGCAGTACTTC
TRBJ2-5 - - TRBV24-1 CATSDSRDTQETQYF TGTGCCACCAGTGACTCAAGGGACACCCAAGAGACCCAGTACTTC
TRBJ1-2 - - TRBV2 CASSDIIRSNYGYTF TGTGCCAGCAGTGATATTATAAGATCTAACTATGGCTACACCTTC
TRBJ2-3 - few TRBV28 CASQGNTDTQYF TGTGCCAGCCAAGGCAACACAGATACGCAGTATTTT
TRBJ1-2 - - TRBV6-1 CASSAGIDYGYTF TGTGCCAGCAGTGCGGGGATCGACTATGGCTACACCTTC
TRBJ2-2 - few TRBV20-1 CSAIHPNTGELFF TGCAGTGCTATCCATCCGAACACCGGGGAGCTGTTTTTT
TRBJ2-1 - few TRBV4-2 CASSQGYGAQSNEQFF TGTGCCAGCAGCCAAGGATATGGGGCGCAAAGCAATGAGCAGTTCTTC
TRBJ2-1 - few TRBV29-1 CSVSSTSSGHGEQFF TGCAGCGTTTCCTCCACTTCTTCTGGTCATGGGGAGCAGTTCTTC
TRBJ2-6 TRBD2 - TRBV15 CATSRESGISGANVLTF TGTGCCACCAGCAGAGAAAGCGGGATCTCTGGGGCCAACGTCCTGACTTTC
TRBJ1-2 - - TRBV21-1 CASSTGGRVTGTDDYGYTF TGTGCCAGCAGCACGGGGGGAAGGGTCACCGGGACCGACGACTATGGCTACACCTTC
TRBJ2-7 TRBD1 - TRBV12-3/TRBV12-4 CASSTTWDRVAYEQYF TGTGCCAGCAGCACAACCTGGGACAGGGTGGCCTACGAGCAGTACTTC
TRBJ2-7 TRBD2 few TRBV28 CASRTSGGKYEQYF TGTGCCAGCAGAACTAGCGGCGGGAAGTACGAGCAGTACTTC
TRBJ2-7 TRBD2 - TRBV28 CASSLPSGRPTYEQYF TGTGCCAGCAGTTTACCTAGCGGGAGACCCACCTACGAGCAGTACTTC
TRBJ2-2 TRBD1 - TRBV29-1 CSVRGGQGHTGELFF TGCAGCGTTAGGGGGGGACAGGGGCACACCGGGGAGCTGTTTTTT
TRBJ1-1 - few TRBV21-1 CASSKSRPSGTEAFF TGTGCCAGCAGCAAAAGCAGGCCTTCGGGCACTGAAGCTTTCTTT
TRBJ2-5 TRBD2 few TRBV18 CASSPPGQTTSGTPETQYF TGTGCCAGCTCCCCCCCGGGACAGACGACTAGCGGGACGCCGGAGACCCAGTACTTC
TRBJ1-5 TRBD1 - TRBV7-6 CASSLQQGAGQPQHF TGTGCCAGCAGCTTACAACAGGGGGCTGGACAGCCCCAGCATTTT
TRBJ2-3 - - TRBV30 CAWSVGMVDTQYF TGTGCCTGGAGTGTGGGGATGGTAGATACGCAGTATTTT
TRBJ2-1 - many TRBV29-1 CSVDRGLNNEQFF TGCAGCGTTGACAGGGGCTTAAACAATGAGCAGTTCTTC
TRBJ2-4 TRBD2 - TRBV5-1 CASSRLAGALAKNIQYF TGCGCCAGCAGCCGACTAGCGGGTGCCTTAGCCAAAAACATTCAGTACTTC
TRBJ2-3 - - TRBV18 CASSRETRGSGDTQYF TGTGCCAGCTCACGGGAAACAAGGGGGTCCGGAGATACGCAGTATTTT
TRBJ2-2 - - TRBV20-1 CSANQGLANTGELFF TGCAGTGCCAATCAGGGACTGGCAAACACCGGGGAGCTGTTTTTT
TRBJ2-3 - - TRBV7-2 CASSLDGRQRTDTQYF TGTGCCAGCAGCTTAGATGGTCGGCAGCGCACAGATACGCAGTATTTT
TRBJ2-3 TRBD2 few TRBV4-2 CASSQAVDSGSDTQYF TGTGCCAGCAGCCAAGCGGTGGATAGCGGGTCAGATACGCAGTATTTT
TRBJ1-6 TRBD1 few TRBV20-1 CSASEDRGISPLHF TGCAGTGCTAGCGAGGACAGGGGTATTTCACCCCTCCACTTT
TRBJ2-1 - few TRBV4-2 CASSQVTGKDLDEQFF TGTGCCAGCAGCCAAGTTACGGGAAAAGACTTAGATGAGCAGTTCTTC
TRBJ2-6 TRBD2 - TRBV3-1 CASSQDSGVSGANVLTF TGTGCCAGCAGCCAAGATAGCGGGGTCTCTGGGGCCAACGTCCTGACTTTC
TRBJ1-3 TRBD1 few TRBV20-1 CSARLGTGGNTIYF TGCAGTGCTAGATTAGGGACAGGCGGAAACACCATATATTTT
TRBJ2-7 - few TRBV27 CASNPSGSYEQYF TGTGCCAGCAACCCCTCGGGCAGCTACGAGCAGTACTTC
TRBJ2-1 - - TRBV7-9 CASSRFYNEQFF TGTGCCAGCAGCCGGTTTTACAATGAGCAGTTCTTC
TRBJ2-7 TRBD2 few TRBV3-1 CASSQDRAISGGNYEQYF TGTGCCAGCAGCCAAGATCGGGCTATAAGCGGGGGGAACTACGAGCAGTACTTC
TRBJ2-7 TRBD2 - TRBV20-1 CSARDPASGSGEQYF TGCAGTGCTAGAGACCCTGCTAGCGGGAGTGGCGAGCAGTACTTC
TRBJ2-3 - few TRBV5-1 CASSLVGGSDTQYF TGCGCCAGCAGCTTGGTTGGAGGCTCAGATACGCAGTATTTT
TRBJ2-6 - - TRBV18 CASSPGISGANVLTF TGTGCCAGCTCTCCGGGGATTTCTGGGGCCAACGTCCTGACTTTC
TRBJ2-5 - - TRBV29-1 CSVARRSETQYF TGCAGCGTTGCTCGAAGGTCGGAGACCCAGTACTTC
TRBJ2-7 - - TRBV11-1 CASSLFGGRDEQYF TGTGCCAGCAGCTTATTCGGTGGGCGGGACGAGCAGTACTTC
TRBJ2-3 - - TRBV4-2 CASSQEWVVRTTSTDTQYF TGTGCCAGCAGCCAAGAATGGGTCGTTAGGACCACCAGCACAGATACGCAGTATTTT
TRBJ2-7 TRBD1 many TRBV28 CASSIGQVYEQYF TGTGCCAGCAGTATCGGACAGGTGTACGAGCAGTACTTC
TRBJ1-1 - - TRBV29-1 CSAVVNTEAFF TGCAGCGCGGTCGTGAACACTGAAGCTTTCTTT
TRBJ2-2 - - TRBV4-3 CASSRLVTGPGELFF TGCGCCAGCAGCCGCCTTGTAACCGGGCCCGGGGAGCTGTTTTTT
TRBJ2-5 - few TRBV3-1 CASSRPGRETQYF TGTGCCAGCAGCCGTCCGGGGCGGGAGACCCAGTACTTC
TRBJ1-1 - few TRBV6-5 CASSYLGQNTEAFF TGTGCCAGCAGTTACCTCGGACAGAACACTGAAGCTTTCTTT
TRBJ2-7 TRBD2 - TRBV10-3 CAISEKRGDYEQYF TGTGCCATCAGTGAGAAACGGGGGGACTACGAGCAGTACTTC
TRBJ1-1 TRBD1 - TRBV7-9 CASSTEQGAQGTEAFF TGTGCCAGCAGCACCGAACAGGGGGCGCAGGGGACTGAAGCTTTCTTT
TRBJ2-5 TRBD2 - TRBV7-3 CASSSGTSKQETQYF TGTGCCAGCAGCTCCGGGACTAGCAAGCAAGAGACCCAGTACTTC
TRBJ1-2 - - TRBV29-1 CSVNYGDTKYTF TGCAGCGTCAATTATGGGGACACTAAGTACACCTTC
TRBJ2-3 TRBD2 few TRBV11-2 CASSSDGLAGIDTQYF TGTGCCAGCAGCTCAGATGGACTAGCGGGGATAGATACGCAGTATTTT
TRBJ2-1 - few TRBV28 CASSPGSAGSYNEQFF TGTGCCAGCAGTCCCGGGAGCGCCGGCTCCTACAATGAGCAGTTCTTC
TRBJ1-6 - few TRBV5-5 CASTALDGHNSPLHF TGTGCCAGCACCGCATTGGACGGCCATAATTCACCCCTCCACTTT
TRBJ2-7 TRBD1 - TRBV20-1 CSARQGASFDEQYF TGCAGTGCTCGACAGGGGGCCTCCTTCGACGAGCAGTACTTC